This is a list of T cell receptor beta chains from one sample in a study of cytotoxic CD8 clonotypes in ibrutinib-treated CLL. Using immunoSEQ multiplex PCR, the repertoire was profiled, and TCRdb retains in-frame clones only, with some absent. The table shows about 76,000 clones, with around 78% occurring only once. The sample was PBMCs, taken after 24 months of ibrutinib treatment. Receptors were obtained from a human donor with chronic lymphocytic leukemia. Each CDR3 is given with its conserved first and last residue. A D gene is named only where the DNA matches it firmly.

d_gene: NA; v_gene: TRBV7-3; CDR3aa: CASSLIAPPRNPPGDIYNEQFF
d_gene: NA; v_gene: TRBV19; CDR3aa: CASSIDLAPGYEQYF
d_gene: TRBD2; v_gene: TRBV10-3; CDR3aa: CAISERSSGVSTDTQYF
d_gene: NA; v_gene: TRBV5-1; CDR3aa: CASTPGSGANVLTF
d_gene: NA; v_gene: TRBV2; CDR3aa: CASRKETGQPSYNEQFF
d_gene: NA; v_gene: TRBV5-1; CDR3aa: CASSPGQIDLYEQYF
d_gene: TRBD1; v_gene: TRBV30; CDR3aa: CAWGDRAAGELFF
d_gene: TRBD2; v_gene: TRBV7-8; CDR3aa: CASSSRRLAGGPGEQFF
d_gene: NA; v_gene: TRBV19; CDR3aa: CASSRGTNGELFF
d_gene: NA; v_gene: TRBV5-5; CDR3aa: CASSSGTYNTGELFF
d_gene: NA; v_gene: TRBV28; CDR3aa: CASSSITRVFGGYTF
d_gene: TRBD2; v_gene: TRBV5-1; CDR3aa: CASCAGLAAYNEQFF
d_gene: NA; v_gene: TRBV7-2; CDR3aa: CASSPQKGQPQHF
d_gene: NA; v_gene: TRBV29-1; CDR3aa: CSVTRDSGETQYF
d_gene: NA; v_gene: TRBV28; CDR3aa: CASSPVRVYGYTF
d_gene: TRBD1; v_gene: TRBV10-1; CDR3aa: CASSGWDRPSSGANVLTF
d_gene: NA; v_gene: TRBV15; CDR3aa: CATSVRSGSYNEQFF
d_gene: NA; v_gene: TRBV21-1; CDR3aa: CASSTPRGRAPINQPQHF
d_gene: TRBD1; v_gene: TRBV5-5; CDR3aa: CASSPSDRAGNTIYF
d_gene: NA; v_gene: TRBV6-5; CDR3aa: CASSHRDAEQFF
d_gene: TRBD2; v_gene: TRBV5-4; CDR3aa: CASSLEPSGSIWSSTDTQYF
d_gene: NA; v_gene: TRBV19; CDR3aa: CASSPSGSDTDTQYF
d_gene: TRBD1; v_gene: TRBV10-3; CDR3aa: CAISRNQPGTGDEQYF
d_gene: TRBD2; v_gene: TRBV5-4; CDR3aa: CASSLGLAGEGEQYF
d_gene: NA; v_gene: TRBV30; CDR3aa: CAWTQGGYEQYF
d_gene: NA; v_gene: TRBV27; CDR3aa: CASSSFGSPSYEQYF
d_gene: TRBD1; v_gene: TRBV7-8; CDR3aa: CASSRGQGRTYEQYF
d_gene: TRBD1; v_gene: TRBV10-3; CDR3aa: CAISPDLLGGDEQYF
d_gene: TRBD1; v_gene: TRBV30; CDR3aa: CAWGTGGSNQPQHF